The subject of this entry is one TCR beta chain. This entry comes from a study of shared clonotypes between healthy human individuals. Clones were read by immunoSEQ multiplex PCR, and TCRdb kept only the in-frame ones, dropping some. The sample has hundreds of thousands of clones; approximately 95% are singletons. The naive CD8 fraction comprised CD45RO-negative cells positively selected for CCR7 and excluded terminally differentiated effector memory CD45RA+ cells. The sequencing input was naive CD8+ T cells sorted from blood. The sequence was obtained from a woman aged 25 to 45 in good health.

CDR3 in DNA: TGCGCCAGCAGACCTGCTGTTCGTAGCGGCTCAAAGGAGTTGGCCCAGTACTTC. Its translation: CASRPAVRSGSKELAQYF. The chain recombines TRBV5-1 with TRBJ2-5, with D perhaps TRBD2 (6 bases). V lost 5 bases and J lost 9, with 32 bases in between. CDR3 size: 18 residues. Germline V gives CDR1 SGHRS, CDR2 YFSETQ.